The rows below give T cell receptor beta chains drawn from one sample of a study of cytomegalovirus exposure and HLA in healthy donors. Method: immunoSEQ multiplex PCR; TCRdb's copy keeps in-frame clones and lacks some. This table holds approximately 100,000 clones, 65% to 80% found once. Sequencing was carried out using PBMCs. The receptors derive from a man aged 45 to 65 in good health and CMV-seronegative. CDR3s include the opening cysteine and the closing phenylalanine or tryptophan. A D gene is named only where the DNA matches it firmly. Some rows mark clone size as missing; the rest say once, few, many or name a class of expanded clone.

CASSHNTLVTGELFF TGTGCCAGCAGCCACAATACTTTGGTGACCGGGGAGCTGTTTTTT TRBJ2-2 TRBV4-2 . .
CASSQDYSGRAKDTQYF TGTGCCAGCAGCCAAGATTACAGCGGGAGGGCCAAAGATACGCAGTATTTT TRBJ2-3 TRBV4-2 once TRBD2
CASSLQGAGEQYF TGTGCCAGCAGCTTACAGGGGGCAGGCGAGCAGTACTTC TRBJ2-7 TRBV7-3 . TRBD1
CASSNNGIYYNEQFF TGTGCCAGCAGTAACAACGGGATCTATTACAATGAGCAGTTCTTC TRBJ2-1 TRBV28 . .
CASSLGRTAGINSYEQYF TGTGCCAGCAGTTTAGGTCGCACGGCGGGGATTAACTCCTACGAGCAGTACTTC TRBJ2-7 TRBV28 . .
CASSTQQGIGETQYF TGTGCCAGCAGTACCCAGCAGGGGATAGGGGAGACCCAGTACTTC TRBJ2-5 TRBV28 once .
CASSLEGNPNQPQHF TGTGCCAGCAGCCTGGAGGGGAACCCCAATCAGCCCCAGCATTTT TRBJ1-5 TRBV5-8 . .
CASSQGLAGQDTQYF TGCGCCAGCAGCCAGGGTCTAGCGGGGCAAGATACGCAGTATTTT TRBJ2-3 TRBV4-3 . TRBD2
CASSAINEKLFF TGTGCCAGCAGCGCAATTAATGAAAAACTGTTTTTT TRBJ1-4 TRBV9 . .
CASSPYGTGGNQPQHF TGTGCCAGCTCGCCTTATGGGACAGGGGGGAATCAGCCCCAGCATTTT TRBJ1-5 TRBV18 . TRBD1
CASREPGQSTYEQYF TGTGCCAGCAGAGAGCCGGGACAGTCCACCTACGAGCAGTACTTC TRBJ2-7 TRBV28 . TRBD1
CASSQGAKSNYGYTF TGTGCCAGCAGCCAAGGGGCCAAAAGTAACTATGGCTACACCTTC TRBJ1-2 TRBV28 . .
CASSIRGVGGYTF TGTGCTAGCAGTATCCGGGGAGTGGGTGGCTACACCTTC TRBJ1-2 TRBV28 . .
CASSLRTGNTIYF TGTGCCAGCAGCTTGCGGACAGGAAACACCATATATTTT TRBJ1-3 TRBV5-4 . .
CASSVLAGTQYF TGTGCCAGCAGCGTTCTAGCGGGTACGCAGTATTTT TRBJ2-3 TRBV2 . TRBD2
CASSPRGGLAGGSSYNEQFF TGTGCCAGCAGCCCCCGGGGGGGACTAGCGGGAGGGAGCTCCTACAATGAGCAGTTCTTC TRBJ2-1 TRBV11-3 . TRBD2
CASSYTVATNEKLFF TGTGCCAGCAGTTATACGGTTGCAACTAATGAAAAACTGTTTTTT TRBJ1-4 TRBV6-6 . .
CASSLKTSGGRSTGELFF TGCGCCAGCAGCCTCAAAACTAGCGGGGGGAGGAGCACCGGGGAGCTGTTTTTT TRBJ2-2 TRBV5-1 . TRBD2
CASSQDNPRSGETQYF TGTGCCAGCAGCCAAGACAACCCGCGAAGTGGAGAGACCCAGTACTTC TRBJ2-5 TRBV4-2 . .